This TCR beta chain was profiled in a study of beta chain features in type 1 diabetes. V shed 6 bases and J 3 bases; nucleotides not matched to a gene: 6. This CDR3 comprises 15 residues. Germline lookup yields CDR1 MNHNS and CDR2 SASEGT. Study observations and caveats: Significant though moderate, a shortening of TCRB CDR3s appeared in all four CD4+ subsets of Type 1 diabetes patients.

The authors reverse transcribed all of the isolated RNA, so sequencing captured expressed TCRB transcripts. Generated by immunoSEQ multiplex PCR, the TCRdb table keeps only in-frame clones and is missing some. The profile covers about 150,000 clones, with 10% to 15% appearing a single time and roughly 1.3% taken by the ten largest. Staining for CD45RO/CCR7/CD25/CD127/CD95/CD27 allowed sorting of CD4+ naive, central memory, regulatory and stem cell-like memory cells. The sample holds a few counts of this clone. Its specificity is unknown. This receptor was identified in a man aged 18 to 35 with type 1 diabetes. The source material was central memory CD4+ T cells from blood. The chain has TRBV6-1 and TRBJ1-4; 8 bases line up with TRBD1. The CDR3 DNA reads TGTGCCAGCAGCCGACGGACAGGGTCTAATGAAAAACTGTTTTTT. This codes for CASSRRTGSNEKLFF.